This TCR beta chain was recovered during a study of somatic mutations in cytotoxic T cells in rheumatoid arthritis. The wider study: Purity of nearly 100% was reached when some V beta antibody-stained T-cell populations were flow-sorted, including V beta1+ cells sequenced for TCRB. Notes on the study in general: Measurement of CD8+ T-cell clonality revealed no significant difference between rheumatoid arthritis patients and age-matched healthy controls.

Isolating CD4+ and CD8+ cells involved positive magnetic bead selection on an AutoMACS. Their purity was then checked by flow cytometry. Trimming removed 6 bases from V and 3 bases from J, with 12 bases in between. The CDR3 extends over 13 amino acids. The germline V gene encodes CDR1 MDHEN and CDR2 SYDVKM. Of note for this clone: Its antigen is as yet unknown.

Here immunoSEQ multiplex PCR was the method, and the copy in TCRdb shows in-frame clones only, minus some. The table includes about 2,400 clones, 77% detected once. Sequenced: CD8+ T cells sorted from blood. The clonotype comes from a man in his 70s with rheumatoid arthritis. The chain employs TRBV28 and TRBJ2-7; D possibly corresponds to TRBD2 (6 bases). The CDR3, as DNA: TGTGCCAGCAGATCCGGGACTGACTACGAGCAGTACTTC. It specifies CASRSGTDYEQYF.